This T cell receptor beta chain was observed in a study of T cell responses to AZD1222 COVID-19 vaccine. Study findings and constraints: Spike-specific TCRs gained breadth and depth after people received two AZD1222 doses. Females made up more of the donors, who were largely white British, and clonal diversity may have come out too low. Researchers report vaccine-associated CD4 TCRs spanning spike, with dominance at 160-218 and 743-854. Only a handful of AZD1222 recipients were seropositive at baseline.

The method was immunoSEQ multiplex PCR; TCRdb's version includes in-frame clones alone and lacks a portion of them. The profile covers some 180,000 clones, with around 92% appearing a single time and 1% to 1.5% taken by the ten largest. The V and J ends lost 4 bases and 4 bases respectively, with 16 bases between them. CDR1 is MNHNY and CDR2 is SVGAGI in the germline V gene (reference sequence). The CDR3 extends over 15 amino acids. To note about this clone: Its antigen is undetermined.

The chain is built from TRBV6-6 and TRBJ1-1; D remains unclear. The receptor's source is an adult in good health. Sequencing was performed on peripheral blood, taken on day 0 of AZD1222 vaccination. CDR3 sequence: CASSSREGVPTEAFF. The DNA for the CDR3 is TGTGCCAGCAGTTCCCGTGAAGGTGTCCCCACTGAAGCTTTCTTT.